Below, 29 T cell receptor beta chains from the same sample are listed, as sequenced in a study of T cell repertoires in cytomegalovirus infection. TCRdb re-derived calls from the reads in MiXCR, one entry per CDR3 protein. This repertoire shows under 200,000 distinct CDR3 sequences, over 25% found once; its top ten account for 31%. Source material: PBMCs. The receptors come from a human donor in good health (CMV status not recorded). Some clones in this sample may be carry-over from other donors' samples.

The chain combines TRBV7-9 with TRBJ1-4; weak D call: TRBD1 (5 bases). The CDR3 covers 13 residues. CDR1 SEHNR and CDR2 FQNEAQ come from the germline V gene (reference sequence). Trimming removed 3 bases from V and 5 bases from J, with 7 bases in between. CDR3 in amino acids: CASSFRGNEKLFF. CDR3 DNA: TGTGCCAGCAGCTTCCGGGGCAATGAAAAACTGTTTTTT. The variable domain in full, with the rest retrieved from reference TRBV7-9 and TRBJ1-4, is DTGVSQNPRHKITKRGQNVTFRCDPISEHNRLYWYRQTLGQGPEFLTYFQNEAQLEKSRLLSDRFSAERPKGSFSTLEIQRTEQGDSAMYLCASSFRGNEKLFFGSGTQLSVL.

The chain carries TRBV6-5 and TRBJ2-2, with D possibly TRBD1 on 5 matching bases. Germline-derived CDR1 and CDR2 are MNHEY and SVGAGI. The CDR3 extends over 12 amino acids. Trimming took 8 bases from V and 6 from J, leaving 10 bases between them. CDR3 DNA: TGTGCCAGCCGCACAGGAGCCGGGGAGCTGTTTTTT. Translated, it gives CASRTGAGELFF.

V usage is TRBV6-1 and J usage is TRBJ1-1; D is uncertain. V dropped 7 bases and J dropped 5 bases, with 20 bases sitting between them. Per the germline V gene, CDR1 is MNHNS and CDR2 is SASEGT. CDR3 length: 15 amino acids. The CDR3, as DNA: TGTGCCAGCATTCCGACGGACGCCTTACGGACTGAAGCTTTCTTT. Amino acid sequence: CASIPTDALRTEAFF.

The gene calls are TRBV4-3 and TRBJ1-2, with 8 bases matching TRBD1. V lost 1 base, J lost 2 bases, and 6 bases stayed unmatched. From germline, CDR1 is LGHNA and CDR2 YSLEER. The CDR3 sequence is 16 residues long. Here the CDR3 reads CASSQGYQGANYGYTF. CDR3 in DNA: TGCGCCAGCAGCCAAGGTTATCAGGGGGCGAACTATGGCTACACCTTC.

The chain uses TRBV6-2 or TRBV6-3 and TRBJ2-7; maybe TRBD2 (5 bases). V lost 5 bases to trimming and J lost 0 bases, with 17 bases between them. This CDR3 is 16 amino acids long. Germline CDR1 MNHEY, CDR2 SVGEGT. CDR3 bases: TGTGCCAGCAGTCATAAGGGAAGGACTCCCTCCTACGAGCAGTACTTC. Its protein product is CASSHKGRTPSYEQYF.

Concerning this clonotype itself: No conserved phenylalanine or tryptophan is present at the end of the CDR3, so a read error is the likely explanation. The chain carries TRBV6-5 and TRBJ1-2; D is unresolved. Trimming shortened V by 2 bases and J by 2 bases, and 6 bases separated the two germline ends. From germline, CDR1 is MNHEY and CDR2 SVGAGI. This CDR3 region has 13 residues. This CDR3 is CASSYSANYGYTL. CDR3 nucleotide sequence: TGTGCCAGCAGTTACAGCGCCAACTATGGCTACACCTTA.

The rearrangement uses TRBV7-2 and TRBJ1-2; D ambiguous. Germline lookup yields CDR1 SGHTA and CDR2 FQGNSA. This CDR3 has 13 amino acids. With 1 base removed from V and 7 bases from J, the gap between germline ends came to 10 bases. Here the CDR3 reads CASSLGREGGYTF. The CDR3 coding sequence is TGTGCCAGCAGCTTAGGGCGAGAGGGTGGCTACACCTTC.

This clonotype was observed a few times. This rearrangement joins TRBV7-8 to TRBJ1-3, with TRBD1 identical over 7 bases. The V segment lost 0 bases and the J segment 0 bases; nucleotides outside the gene matches: 2. Germline V gene lookup returns CDR1 SGHVS and CDR2 FQNEAQ. The CDR3 is 16 amino acids. DNA of the CDR3: TGTGCCAGCAGCTTAGCGGGACAGAACTCTGGAAACACCATATATTTT. This codes for CASSLAGQNSGNTIYF.

The chain uses TRBV7-6 and TRBJ1-2, with D maybe TRBD1 (5 bases). The CDR3 has 12 residues. The germline CDR1 and CDR2 sequences are SGHVS and FNYEAQ. Between the trimmed V and J ends, which lost 5 bases and 8 bases, there was a span of 12 bases. The CDR3 loop reads CASSLPQGGYTF. CDR3 in DNA: TGTGCCAGCAGCCTCCCCCAGGGAGGCTACACCTTC.

The chain recombines TRBV27 with TRBJ2-1; the match to TRBD1 covers 8 bases. Losses at the gene ends were 6 bases for V and 0 bases for J; bases not matched to a gene: 7. Germline V gene sequence: CDR1 MNHEY, CDR2 SMNVEV (reference sequence). The CDR3 extends over 16 amino acids. Here the CDR3 reads CASRLTGESSYNEQFF. The CDR3 region has the DNA TGTGCCAGCAGACTGACAGGGGAGAGCTCCTACAATGAGCAGTTCTTC.

There are a few counts of this clonotype. This chain connects TRBV2 to TRBJ1-2; weak D call: TRBD1 (5 bases). CDR1 and CDR2 from the germline V gene are SNHLY and FYNNEI. CDR3 length equals 14 residues. The ends were cut back, 5 bases at V and 2 bases at J, with 12 bases in the middle. CDR3 DNA: TGTGCCAGCAGTTTGGGACTTTCGAACTATGGCTACACCTTC. It translates to CASSLGLSNYGYTF.

This clonotype was seen ten or more times. The chain uses TRBV7-2 and TRBJ1-2; weak D call: TRBD1 (6 bases). Per germline, CDR1 SGHTA and CDR2 FQGNSA. Between the trimmed V and J ends, which lost 3 bases and 5 bases, there was a span of 10 bases. CDR3 size: 13 residues. CDR3 region: CASSFKGVYGYTF. The CDR3 DNA is TGTGCCAGCAGCTTTAAGGGGGTTTATGGCTACACCTTC.

The chain uses TRBV19 and TRBJ1-2, with a possible D match to TRBD1 (5 bases). Germline assignment: CDR1 LNHDA and CDR2 SQIVND (reference sequence). V lost 0 bases, J lost 2 bases, and 10 bases lay in between. CDR3 length equals 15 residues. CDR3 in DNA: TGTGCCAGTAGTATAGAAGGGGACGGAAACTATGGCTACACCTTC. This sequence encodes CASSIEGDGNYGYTF.

The chain's CDR3 is CASSLSKVDEQFF. CDR3 nucleotides: TGTGCCAGCAGTTTATCGAAGGTGGATGAGCAGTTCTTC. This chain uses TRBV27 with TRBJ2-1; D gene ambiguous. This CDR3 contains 13 residues. V was pared by 0 bases and J by 8 bases, with 8 bases between. Germline CDR1 reads MNHEY; CDR2 reads SMNVEV (reference sequence).

This chain joins TRBV7-2 and TRBJ1-2, with D maybe TRBD1 (6 bases). CDR1 is SGHTA and CDR2 is FQGNSA in the germline V gene. Trimming stripped 5 bases from V and 8 bases from J, with 15 bases between. This CDR3 is 13 amino acids long. The CDR3: CASSPFWGQGYTF. The CDR3 DNA follows: TGTGCCAGCAGCCCCTTTTGGGGGCAAGGCTACACCTTC.

The rearrangement joins TRBV28 to TRBJ2-7, with D possibly TRBD1 on 6 matching bases. With 8 bases removed from V and 0 bases from J, the gap between germline ends came to 14 bases. Germline CDR1 and CDR2: MDHEN and SYDVKM. The CDR3 runs to 14 residues. The CDR3 spells CASGRQVSSYEQYF. As DNA, the CDR3 is TGTGCCAGCGGCCGACAGGTGAGCTCCTACGAGCAGTACTTC. The full variable domain, its missing parts supplied by reference TRBV28 and TRBJ2-7, is DVKVTQSSRYLVKRTGEKVFLECVQDMDHENMFWYRQDPGLGLRLIYFSYDVKMKEKGDIPEGYSVSREKKERFSLILESASTNQTSMYLCASGRQVSSYEQYFGPGTRLTVT.

The chain uses TRBV5-5 and TRBJ2-1; 11 bases are a match to TRBD1. J lost 2 bases, V lost 0 bases, and 4 bases had no gene match. The length of the CDR3 is 17 residues. In germline, CDR1 is SGHKS, CDR2 YYEKEE (reference sequence). For the CDR3, the DNA is TGTGCCAGCAGCTTGGCACCGGGACAGGGGGCCTACAATGAGCAGTTCTTC. Residues: CASSLAPGQGAYNEQFF. Variable domain in full (rest from reference TRBV5-5 and TRBJ2-1): DAGVTQSPTHLIKTRGQQVTLRCSPISGHKSVSWYQQVLGQGPQFIFQYYEKEERGRGNFPDRFSARQFPNYSSELNVNALLLGDSALYLCASSLAPGQGAYNEQFFGPGTRLTVL.

J is TRBJ2-2 and V is TRBV11-2; no clear D. V was shortened by 7 bases and J by 4 bases, with 13 bases between the two germline ends. The CDR3 is made up of 14 amino acids. The V gene's germline CDR1 is SGHAT and CDR2 FQNNGV. Written as DNA, the CDR3 is TGTGCCAGCACCACTCTGCAAATCACCGGGGAGCTGTTTTTT. Translating gives CASTTLQITGELFF.

Only a few counts were recorded for this clonotype. The chain combines TRBV7-3 with TRBJ2-2; TRBD1 matches at 8 bases. Germline-derived CDR1 and CDR2 are SGHTA and FQGTGA. The ends lost 1 base at V and 4 bases at J; junction bases unmatched: 5. There are 16 residues in the CDR3. CDR3 sequence reads: CASSLMATGGTGELFF. In DNA, the CDR3 is TGTGCCAGCAGCTTAATGGCTACAGGGGGCACCGGGGAGCTGTTTTTT.

The J gene is TRBJ1-1, the V gene TRBV12-3 or TRBV12-4; D is possibly TRBD1 (6 bases). The length of the CDR3 is 15 residues. Trimming stripped 4 bases from V and 0 bases from J, with 12 bases between. The CDR3 region is CASSSRNRVNTEAFF. For the CDR3, the DNA is TGTGCCAGCAGTTCGCGGAACAGGGTGAACACTGAAGCTTTCTTT.

V gene TRBV4-2 combines with J gene TRBJ1-4, with 8 positions matching TRBD1. The CDR3 extends over 15 amino acids. V shed 4 bases and J 7 bases; nucleotides not matched to a gene: 8. CDR1 is LGHNA and CDR2 is YNFKEQ in the germline V gene. CDR3 nucleotides: TGTGCCAGCAGCCCCCGGGACAGGTTGACTGAAAAACTGTTTTTT. It encodes CASSPRDRLTEKLFF.

The rearrangement joins TRBV20-1 to TRBJ1-4, with 9 positions matching TRBD1. Per the germline V gene, CDR1 is DFQATT and CDR2 is SNEGSKA (reference sequence). V dropped 1 base and J dropped 7; count of bases not matched to a gene: 7. This CDR3 is built from 15 residues. DNA of the CDR3: TGCAGTGCTAGAGCCTCCGGGGACAGGGCTGAAAAACTGTTTTTT. This translates into CSARASGDRAEKLFF.

V is TRBV15 and J is TRBJ1-1, with D possibly TRBD1 on 5 matching bases. This CDR3 is built from 13 residues. In germline, CDR1 is LNHNV, CDR2 YYDKDF (reference sequence). Trimming cost V 11 bases and J 3 bases, with 16 bases left between them. The CDR3 region is CAARTGRDTEAFF. DNA of the CDR3: TGTGCCGCCCGGACGGGGCGAGACACTGAAGCTTTCTTT.

This clonotype was seen a few times. This sequence joins TRBV6-2 or TRBV6-3 and TRBJ1-1; D not certain. The V end lost 8 bases, the J end lost 10 bases, and 23 bases lay between the germline ends. The length of the CDR3 is 14 residues. CDR1 and CDR2 from the germline V gene are MNHEY and SVGEGT. As DNA, the CDR3 is TGTGCCAGCTCCCGGGCCGATAGTGATATTGGAGCTTTCTTT. It specifies CASSRADSDIGAFF.

V usage is TRBV20-1 and J usage is TRBJ1-1; D remains ambiguous. V lost 6 bases to trimming and J lost 1 base, with 21 bases between them. Germline CDR1 reads DFQATT; CDR2 reads SNEGSKA (reference sequence). CDR3 length: 16 amino acids. The CDR3 nucleotides read TGCAGTGCCCCCCAACGCCCCGGGCAGAGGAACACTGAAGCTTTCTTT. Protein: CSAPQRPGQRNTEAFF.

This clonotype was counted only a few times. The genes are TRBV6-2 or TRBV6-3 and TRBJ1-1, with D perhaps TRBD1 (6 bases). Germline V gene lookup returns CDR1 MNHEY and CDR2 SVGEGT. This CDR3 is built from 16 residues. Trimming took off 7 bases at V and 1 base at J, with 19 bases between the two ends. The CDR3 bases are TGTGCCAGCACCTCCCCGGGGGCTGGGGCGAACACTGAAGCTTTCTTT. Its translation is CASTSPGAGANTEAFF.

The sample holds one count of this clonotype. This sequence joins TRBV7-9 and TRBJ1-4; tentatively, D is TRBD1 (5 bases). Trimming removed 8 bases at V and 3 bases at J, with 13 bases between. The CDR3 has 14 amino acids. In germline, CDR1 is SEHNR, CDR2 FQNEAQ (reference sequence). Here the CDR3 reads CASVMGESNEKLFF. The CDR3 nucleotides are TGTGCCAGCGTGATGGGGGAGTCTAATGAAAAACTGTTTTTT.

In this sample, this clonotype turned up a few times. The rearrangement uses TRBV5-1 and TRBJ1-2; 7 nucleotides agree with TRBD1. The CDR3 spans 12 residues. Trimming at V came to 3 bases and at J to 7 bases, leaving 3 bases not matched to a gene. Germline CDR1 is SGHRS and CDR2 is YFSETQ. The CDR3 DNA is TGCGCCAGCAGCTCGGGACAGCGTGGCTACACCTTC. As protein: CASSSGQRGYTF.

The V call is TRBV7-3, the J call TRBJ1-1; D not resolved. This CDR3 comprises 14 residues. Between the trimmed V and J ends, which lost 4 bases and 3 bases, there was a span of 12 bases. Germline-derived CDR1 and CDR2 are SGHTA and FQGTGA. The CDR3 DNA follows: TGTGCCAGCAGCTGGGCCAGTCGGGACACTGAAGCTTTCTTT. Its protein is CASSWASRDTEAFF.